This T cell receptor beta chain stems from a study of PD-1 blockade in classical Hodgkin lymphoma. Here immunoSEQ multiplex PCR was the method, and the copy in TCRdb shows in-frame clones only, minus some. The table includes roughly 41,000 clones, 80% to 90% detected once. Study-wide points: Significantly greater TCR diversity emerged by C4D1 in CD4+ cells but not CD8+ cells.

With regard to this clone: Its antigen is still unknown.

The CDR3 is made up of 15 amino acids. The junction had 6 bases not matched to a gene; V was cut back by 3 bases and J by 4 bases. Per the germline V gene, CDR1 is MGHRA and CDR2 is YSYEKL. Each and every patient relapsed after autologous stem cell transplantation, and patients got differing brentuximab vedotin exposure. Source: peripheral blood mononuclear cells (PBMCs), taken before the second cycle of nivolumab. The origin of this receptor is a human donor with classical Hodgkin lymphoma. The genes are TRBV4-1 and TRBJ2-1; TRBD2 agrees at 7 bases. The CDR3 protein is CASSQEGLPYNEQFF. The CDR3 nucleotides are TGCGCCAGCAGCCAGGAGGGACTACCGTACAATGAGCAGTTCTTC.